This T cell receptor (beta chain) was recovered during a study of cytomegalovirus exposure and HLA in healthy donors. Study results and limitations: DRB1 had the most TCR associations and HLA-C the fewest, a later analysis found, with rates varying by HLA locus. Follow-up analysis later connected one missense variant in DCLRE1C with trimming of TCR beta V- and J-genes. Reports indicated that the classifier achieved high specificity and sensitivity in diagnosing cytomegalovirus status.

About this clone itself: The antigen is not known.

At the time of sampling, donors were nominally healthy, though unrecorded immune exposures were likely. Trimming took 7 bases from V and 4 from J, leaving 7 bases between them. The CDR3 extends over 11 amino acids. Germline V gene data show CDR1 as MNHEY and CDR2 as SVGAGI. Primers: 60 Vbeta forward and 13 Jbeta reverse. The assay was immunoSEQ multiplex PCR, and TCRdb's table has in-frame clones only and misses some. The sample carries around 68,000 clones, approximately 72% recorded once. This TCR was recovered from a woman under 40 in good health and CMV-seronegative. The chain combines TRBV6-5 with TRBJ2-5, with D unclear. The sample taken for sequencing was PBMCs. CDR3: CASTRGETQYF. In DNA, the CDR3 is TGTGCCAGCACTAGAGGAGAGACCCAGTACTTC.